One T cell receptor (beta chain) is described in this entry. The entry originates in a study of blood T cell repertoires in COVID-19. Study-wide context: COVID-19 samples, acute and convalescent, were from the United States, Italy and Spain.

Repertoires were generated with immunoSEQ multiplex PCR, while TCRdb's copy carries only in-frame clones and drops some. The table has roughly 200,000 clones, more than 80% seen once. Sequencing input: peripheral blood. The clonotype originates from a woman older than 75 with COVID-19, enrolled during active disease.

The CDR3 DNA follows: TGTGCCAGCAGGTGGACTAGCGATTTAGATACGCAGTATTTT. This codes for CASRWTSDLDTQYF. The genes are TRBV6-6 and TRBJ2-3, with 9 nucleotides matching TRBD2. The germline V gene encodes CDR1 MNHNY and CDR2 SVGAGI (reference sequence). This CDR3 has 14 residues. V lost 6 bases and J lost 5; bases outside the gene matches: 6.